Listed below are T cell receptor beta chains from one sample, sequenced in a study of human T cells and chemical hapten exposure. TCRdb reprocessed the 5' RACE reads with MiXCR, giving one entry per CDR3 protein. The sample consists of 150,000 or so distinct CDR3 sequences, approximately 4% of them appearing once. The receptors were sampled from a female donor in good health. Both conserved end residues are part of each CDR3. The D gene is left open where the match is weak. Expanded clones are given a class, and other clones once, few, many or no size at all.

v_gene	abundance	j_gene	d_gene	CDR3aa
TRBV12-3/TRBV12-4	many	TRBJ2-3	.	CASSPTNQEDTQYF
TRBV5-1	many	TRBJ1-5	.	CASSLGQGGNQPQHF
TRBV5-1	many	TRBJ2-3	.	CASSPASASTDTQYF
TRBV5-1	many	TRBJ2-5	.	CASSLELRRVETQYF
TRBV20-1	.	TRBJ2-7	.	CSARNSDEQYF
TRBV29-1	many	TRBJ2-5	.	CSVDGPGAETQYF
TRBV7-8	many	TRBJ1-1	.	CASSRFSAQGEAFF
TRBV5-4	few	TRBJ2-2	.	CASSLDFGELFF
TRBV5-6	many	TRBJ2-5	TRBD2	CASSPPGLAGGRSMETQYF
TRBV4-2	many	TRBJ1-5	.	CASSQDQPRGPGESNQPQHF
TRBV12-3/TRBV12-4	many	TRBJ1-2	.	CASSWTAQGYTF
TRBV19	many	TRBJ1-5	.	CASSALNIEGNQPQHF
TRBV12-3/TRBV12-4	.	TRBJ2-2	TRBD1	CASSLTGTVIGELFF
TRBV7-9	many	TRBJ1-2	TRBD1	CASSSDRQGASGYTF
TRBV5-1	many	TRBJ1-2	TRBD1	CASSLEGGRANYGYTF
TRBV2	many	TRBJ2-1	.	CASSEFNAAGEQFF
TRBV29-1	many	TRBJ2-7	.	CSVWTGITLYEQYF
TRBV29-1	many	TRBJ2-3	.	CSVAVGITDTQYF
TRBV28	.	TRBJ1-1	.	CASTRGEAFF
TRBV20-1	many	TRBJ1-5	.	CSAPGSPWRAPEDQPQHF
TRBV7-9	many	TRBJ2-2	TRBD1	CASSSWDSKNTGELFF
TRBV7-6	few	TRBJ2-1	.	CASSPTSQAPSYNEQFF
TRBV12-3/TRBV12-4	.	TRBJ1-4	TRBD1	CASSSPGTGVEKLFF
TRBV20-1	many	TRBJ1-4	TRBD1	CSARALDRGPSFNEKLFF
TRBV10-3	few	TRBJ2-6	.	CAISGGASGANVLTF
TRBV20-1	many	TRBJ1-6	TRBD1	CSGRTGSSPLHF
TRBV12-3/TRBV12-4	many	TRBJ1-1	.	CASNRIGRGTTEAFF
TRBV7-3	few	TRBJ2-3	.	CASSPSGRPRGDTQYF
TRBV7-9	few	TRBJ1-4	TRBD1	CASSLIQGAEKLFF
TRBV3-1	many	TRBJ2-7	TRBD1	CASSPTHRDSEQYF
TRBV20-1	many	TRBJ2-2	.	CSATPRPGRNTGELFF